The sequence of this TCR beta chain was determined in a study of cytomegalovirus exposure and HLA in healthy donors. Study overall: The same platform was used for the 130 or so validation repertoires as for the approximately 630 first-cohort repertoires, as reported in a later analysis.

Notes on this clone: Its matching antigen is unknown.

TCRdb's copy holds only in-frame clones and misses some; the assay was immunoSEQ multiplex PCR. The sample holds over 200,000 clones, around 88% seen once. The CDR3 consists of 15 residues. Trimming left V 2 bases short and J 5 bases short, with 16 bases between. CDR1 and CDR2 from the germline V gene are WNHNN and SYGVQD (reference sequence). Overall study results and limits: The dataset shows that most TCR sequences were rare, while some public TCRs occurred in many donors.

The sample comprised PBMCs. The sequence was obtained from a woman in her late teens or twenties in good health and CMV-seronegative. The rearrangement links TRBV10-1 to TRBJ2-7, with a weak D call TRBD2 (7 bases). CDR3 amino acids: CASSEGLGGADEQYF. The CDR3 nucleotides are TGCGCCAGCAGTGAGGGGTTAGGGGGGGCCGACGAGCAGTACTTC.